Presented here are 29 T cell receptor beta chains from one specimen sequenced in a study of shared clonotypes between healthy human individuals. The repertoire was sequenced with immunoSEQ multiplex PCR; TCRdb's copy has only in-frame clones and lacks some. The table has roughly 300,000 clones, about nine tenths seen once. The sample was memory CD8+ T cells sorted from blood. The subset here: CD45RO+ cells pooled with CCR7-negative TemRA cells. All receptors come from a man aged 18 to 35 in good health.

The gene calls are TRBV19 and TRBJ2-1; weak D call: TRBD1 (6 bases). The CDR3 has 15 residues. The germline V gene has CDR1 LNHDA and CDR2 SQIVND (reference sequence). V was shortened by 1 base and J by 4 bases, with 11 bases between the two germline ends. CDR3 DNA: TGTGCCAGTAGTATAGGAGGACAGTCTTACAATGAGCAGTTCTTC. Its protein product is CASSIGGQSYNEQFF.

This chain connects TRBV7-9 to TRBJ2-7; a weak D match, TRBD2 (5 bases). The ends were cut back, 5 bases at V and 3 bases at J, with 11 bases in the middle. This CDR3 is 13 amino acids long. Germline V gene data show CDR1 as SEHNR and CDR2 as FQNEAQ (reference sequence). The CDR3 DNA sequence: TGTGCCAGCAGCATCCCGGGAATCTACGAGCAGTACTTC. It encodes CASSIPGIYEQYF. Variable domain in full (rest from reference TRBV7-9 and TRBJ2-7): DTGVSQNPRHKITKRGQNVTFRCDPISEHNRLYWYRQTLGQGPEFLTYFQNEAQLEKSRLLSDRFSAERPKGSFSTLEIQRTEQGDSAMYLCASSIPGIYEQYFGPGTRLTVT.

The V gene is TRBV7-9, the J gene TRBJ2-7, with 9 positions matching TRBD2. The CDR3 runs 16 residues. In germline, CDR1 is SEHNR, CDR2 FQNEAQ (reference sequence). Trimming removed 1 base from V and 3 bases from J; junction bases left unmatched: 7. DNA of the CDR3: TGTGCCAGCAGCTTAGGAGCCGGGACTAGCTACTACGAGCAGTACTTC. This codes for CASSLGAGTSYYEQYF.

This clone was counted a single time. The V call is TRBV5-4, the J call TRBJ1-6, with D unclear. There are 14 residues in the CDR3. V lost 4 bases and J lost 3, with 8 bases in between. Per the germline V gene, CDR1 is SGHNT and CDR2 is YYREEE (reference sequence). CDR3 loop: CASSLLYYNSPLHF. CDR3 sequence (DNA): TGTGCCAGCAGCCTCTTATACTATAATTCACCCCTCCACTTT.

The chain couples TRBV7-3 to TRBJ2-5; 10 bases align to TRBD2. With V trimmed by 6 bases and J by 5 bases, 12 bases remained unmatched. The germline gives CDR1 SGHTA, CDR2 FQGTGA. The CDR3 length is 16 residues. The CDR3 DNA sequence: TGTGCCAGCAGTCCAATAGCGGGGGGCCCCTTCGAGACCCAGTACTTC. Its protein is CASSPIAGGPFETQYF.

The chain uses TRBV7-3 and TRBJ2-3; D not resolved. Germline V gene data show CDR1 as SGHTA and CDR2 as FQGTGA. V was pared by 0 bases and J by 4 bases, with 11 bases between. CDR3 length: 15 amino acids. CDR3 coding DNA: TGTGCCAGCAGCTTAACCCTCTCTCGTTCAGATACGCAGTATTTT. This translates into CASSLTLSRSDTQYF.

This clone turned up a few times. This chain connects TRBV30 to TRBJ2-7; 10 nucleotides agree with TRBD2. This CDR3 is built from 16 residues. The V gene's germline CDR1 is GTSNPN and CDR2 SVGIG (reference sequence). Trimming removed 2 bases from V and 0 bases from J; junction bases left unmatched: 7. The CDR3: CAWSPNLAGDSYEQYF. CDR3 nucleotide sequence: TGTGCCTGGAGTCCAAACCTAGCGGGGGACTCCTACGAGCAGTACTTC.

This chain uses TRBV5-1 with TRBJ1-2; 7 bases match TRBD1. The V gene's germline CDR1 is SGHRS and CDR2 YFSETQ. This CDR3 has 12 residues. The V gene end was trimmed by 3 bases and the J gene end by 5 bases; junction bases not matched to a gene: 1. This chain's CDR3 is CASSSGQYGYTF. CDR3 bases: TGCGCCAGCAGCTCGGGACAGTATGGCTACACCTTC.

Note on this clone: Other DNA sequences in the sample encode the same CDR3. This chain connects TRBV27 to TRBJ1-1; tentative D call: TRBD1 (5 bases). The CDR3 extends over 13 amino acids. The germline V and J ends were trimmed by 2 bases and 3 bases, with 7 bases remaining between them. In germline, CDR1 is MNHEY, CDR2 SMNVEV (reference sequence). The CDR3: CASSLGGDTEAFF. In DNA form, the CDR3 reads TGTGCCAGCAGTTTAGGGGGAGACACTGAAGCTTTCTTT.

J is TRBJ2-7 and V is TRBV30; D ambiguous. This CDR3 is built from 13 residues. Trimming shortened V by 2 bases and J by 0 bases, and 8 bases separated the two germline ends. Germline CDR1 is GTSNPN and CDR2 is SVGIG (reference sequence). In DNA form, the CDR3 reads TGTGCCTGGAGTTCTTCCAGCTCCTACGAGCAGTACTTC. Translated: CAWSSSSSYEQYF.

This clone has only a few counts. This chain joins TRBV7-2 and TRBJ2-7; D could derive from TRBD1 or TRBD2 (5 bases each). Trimming left V 2 bases short and J 5 bases short, with 16 bases between. Germline values: CDR1 SGHTA, CDR2 FQGNSA. The CDR3 length is 15 residues. The CDR3 loop is CASSLPQRGDHEQYF. The DNA of the CDR3 is TGTGCCAGCAGCTTACCGCAGCGAGGGGACCACGAGCAGTACTTC.

This sequence joins TRBV11-2 and TRBJ2-7; a possible D gene is TRBD1 (6 bases). Per germline, CDR1 SGHAT and CDR2 FQNNGV. The ends were cut back, 2 bases at V and 4 bases at J, with 21 bases in the middle. The CDR3 is made up of 17 amino acids. CDR3 sequence: CASSLSFLDSLEYEQYF. CDR3 in DNA: TGTGCCAGCAGCTTATCCTTTCTGGACAGCCTCGAATACGAGCAGTACTTC.

The chain carries TRBV29-1 and TRBJ2-3; the match to TRBD2 covers 15 bases. The CDR3 consists of 16 residues. CDR1 and CDR2 (germline): SQVTM, ANQGSEA. V lost 7 bases and J lost 0; bases outside the gene matches: 5. CDR3 protein: CSGWTSGRVSTDTQYF. DNA for the CDR3: TGCAGCGGATGGACTAGCGGGAGGGTTAGCACAGATACGCAGTATTTT.

The rearrangement links TRBV5-1 to TRBJ2-7; D is unresolved. Per the germline V gene, CDR1 is SGHRS and CDR2 is YFSETQ. The CDR3 length is 13 residues. Trimming cost V 0 bases and J 6 bases, with 10 bases left between them. In DNA form, the CDR3 reads TGCGCCAGCAGCTTGGCCCCGCCTTTCGAGCAGTACTTC. It encodes CASSLAPPFEQYF. Combining the CDR3 with reference TRBV5-1 and TRBJ2-7 gives the whole variable domain KAGVTQTPRYLIKTRGQQVTLSCSPISGHRSVSWYQQTPGQGLQFLFEYFSETQRNKGNFPGRFSGRQFSNSRSEMNVSTLELGDSALYLCASSLAPPFEQYFGPGTRLTVT.

DNA for the CDR3: TGCGCCAGCAGCCAAGATTCCCATACCTCAGGAAGAGGCTACGAGCAGTACTTC. Translation gives CASSQDSHTSGRGYEQYF. The V gene is TRBV4-1, the J gene TRBJ2-7; D not certain. The CDR3 runs 18 residues. V was cut by 0 bases and J by 3 bases, with 21 bases left in between. Germline V gene sequence: CDR1 MGHRA, CDR2 YSYEKL.

The V and J genes are TRBV18 and TRBJ2-7, with a weak D call TRBD2 (5 bases). The CDR3 is 15 residues long. V was pared by 0 bases and J by 2 bases, with 11 bases between. Germline values: CDR1 KGHSH, CDR2 LQKENI. The CDR3 here is CASSPPRTTTYEQYF. CDR3 coding DNA: TGTGCCAGCTCACCACCGCGGACGACTACCTACGAGCAGTACTTC. The whole variable domain, filled in from reference TRBV18 and TRBJ2-7, reads NAGVMQNPRHLVRRRGQEARLRCSPMKGHSHVYWYRQLPEEGLKFMVYLQKENIIDESGMPKERFSAEFPKEGPSILRIQQVVRGDSAAYFCASSPPRTTTYEQYFGPGTRLTVT.

The rearrangement links TRBV7-8 to TRBJ1-1; D might be TRBD1 (6 bases). CDR3 length equals 15 residues. The V gene's germline CDR1 is SGHVS and CDR2 FQNEAQ. V lost 1 base, J lost 6 bases, and 15 bases lay in between. The CDR3 coding sequence is TGTGCCAGCAGCTTAGTTGCAGGGGCGAAATCTGAAGCTTTCTTT. This codes for CASSLVAGAKSEAFF.

The V gene is TRBV4-3, the J gene TRBJ1-4; D gene ambiguous. The CDR3 runs to 15 residues. Germline CDR1 and CDR2: LGHNA and YSLEER. Trimming took 0 bases from V and 3 from J, leaving 8 bases between them. This CDR3 is CASSQEGYPNEKLFF. Here the CDR3 DNA reads TGCGCCAGCAGCCAAGAAGGGTACCCTAATGAAAAACTGTTTTTT.

The rearrangement uses TRBV27 and TRBJ2-5; 11 nucleotides line up with TRBD1. V lost 5 bases to trimming and J lost 3 bases; unmatched junction nucleotides: 14. Germline CDR1 and CDR2: MNHEY and SMNVEV (reference sequence). The CDR3 length is 18 residues. The CDR3 loop reads CASSPAIWTGGIKETQYF. The CDR3 DNA is TGTGCCAGCAGTCCTGCGATCTGGACAGGGGGCATAAAAGAGACCCAGTACTTC.

This clone was counted many times. The chain joins TRBV4-3 to TRBJ2-1; the D is unclear. The CDR3 has 17 residues. V was trimmed by 0 bases and J by 5 bases, leaving 17 bases between them. Germline V lookup: CDR1 LGHNA, CDR2 YSLEER. This chain's CDR3 is CASSQDLWRKVDNEQFF. The CDR3 nucleotides are TGCGCCAGCAGCCAAGATCTTTGGCGGAAGGTTGACAATGAGCAGTTCTTC.

The V call is TRBV5-1, the J call TRBJ2-7, with 10 bases that match TRBD1. Germline V gives CDR1 SGHRS, CDR2 YFSETQ. Trimming took 0 bases from V and 2 from J; bases not matched to a gene: 2. The CDR3 has 15 residues. The DNA for the CDR3 is TGCGCCAGCAGCTTGGAGGGACAGGGGACCTACGAGCAGTACTTC. Translated: CASSLEGQGTYEQYF.

The V gene is TRBV7-9, the J gene TRBJ1-2; 8 bases map to TRBD1. With V trimmed by 6 bases and J by 6 bases, 15 bases remained unmatched. This CDR3 comprises 16 residues. CDR1 SEHNR and CDR2 FQNEAQ come from the germline V gene (reference sequence). The CDR3 reads CASSQTQGADENGYTF. As DNA, the CDR3 is TGTGCCAGCAGTCAAACCCAGGGGGCAGATGAAAATGGCTACACCTTC.

The chain couples TRBV10-2 to TRBJ1-2; a possible D gene is TRBD1 (5 bases). V dropped 8 bases and J dropped 4 bases, with 20 bases sitting between them. CDR1 WSHSY and CDR2 SAAADI come from the germline V gene. The CDR3 runs 15 residues. CDR3 region: CASSRGAPGGYGYTF. As DNA, the CDR3 is TGCGCCAGCTCCCGGGGCGCTCCCGGTGGCTATGGCTACACCTTC.

The rearrangement uses TRBV27 and TRBJ2-4; perhaps TRBD1 as D (5 bases). CDR1 MNHEY and CDR2 SMNVEV come from the germline V gene (reference sequence). Trimming took off 2 bases at V and 4 bases at J, with 9 bases between the two ends. This CDR3 spans 14 amino acids. This CDR3 is CASSLGQGKNIQYF. The CDR3 region has the DNA TGTGCCAGCAGTTTAGGGCAGGGAAAAAACATTCAGTACTTC.

The table lists this clone with a few counts. The chain carries TRBV6-5 and TRBJ1-2; the D is unclear. Per the germline V gene, CDR1 is MNHEY and CDR2 is SVGAGI. Between the trimmed V and J ends, which lost 6 bases and 2 bases, there was a span of 13 bases. There are 14 residues in the CDR3. CDR3 sequence (DNA): TGTGCCAGCAGACCGGACCACCTCAACTATGGCTACACCTTC. Protein product: CASRPDHLNYGYTF.

This clone has more than one count but fewer than ten. This rearrangement joins TRBV7-9 to TRBJ2-2; 10 bases line up with TRBD2. Germline CDR1 reads SEHNR; CDR2 reads FQNEAQ (reference sequence). The V and J ends lost 7 bases and 5 bases, in that order; junction bases with no gene match: 4. This CDR3 contains 14 residues. In DNA form, the CDR3 reads TGTGCCAGCACCCTGACTAGCGGGACCGGGGAGCTGTTTTTT. Residues: CASTLTSGTGELFF.

This rearrangement joins TRBV11-2 to TRBJ2-7; D remains ambiguous. Germline CDR1 reads SGHAT; CDR2 reads FQNNGV. V lost 1 base and J 4 bases, leaving 17 bases between the germline ends. The CDR3 is made up of 16 amino acids. The CDR3 nucleotides are TGTGCCAGCAGCTTAGTTAATGAGGACGGCAAGTACGAGCAGTACTTC. This gives the protein CASSLVNEDGKYEQYF. Drawing the rest from reference TRBV11-2 and TRBJ2-7, the complete variable domain is EAGVAQSPRYKIIEKRQSVAFWCNPISGHATLYWYQQILGQGPKLLIQFQNNGVVDDSQLPKDRFSAERLKGVDSTLKIQPAKLEDSAVYLCASSLVNEDGKYEQYFGPGTRLTVT.

The V and J genes are TRBV4-1 and TRBJ2-1, with 11 bases lining up with TRBD2. V shed 4 bases and J 8 bases; nucleotides not matched to a gene: 10. The V gene's germline CDR1 is MGHRA and CDR2 YSYEKL. This CDR3 has 16 amino acids. Here the CDR3 DNA reads TGCGCCAGCAGCCCACTTACTAGCGGGAGTTTTCATGAGCAGTTCTTC. It encodes CASSPLTSGSFHEQFF.

The V gene is TRBV6-4, the J gene TRBJ1-2, with 9 bases matching TRBD1. V was pared by 4 bases and J by 3 bases, with 15 bases of the junction left unmatched. The V gene's germline CDR1 is MRHNA and CDR2 SNTAGT. The CDR3 extends over 18 amino acids. The CDR3 loop is CASSGRSNRDRVYYGYTF. Written as DNA, the CDR3 is TGTGCCAGCAGTGGACGTTCAAACCGGGACAGGGTTTACTATGGCTACACCTTC.